This TCR beta chain was found in a study of cytomegalovirus exposure and HLA in healthy donors. Profiled with immunoSEQ multiplex PCR; TCRdb holds only in-frame clones, not every one. This table has about 180,000 clones, 85% appearing once. Concerning this clone itself: The antigen remains unidentified.

The germline CDR1 and CDR2 sequences are SGHVS and FQNEAQ. The trim removed 4 bases at V and 1 base at J, leaving 8 bases unmatched. The CDR3 consists of 17 residues. Findings and caveats of the study: In vitro experiments confirmed that a few CMV-associated chains were specific for CMV antigens.

The rearrangement uses TRBV7-8 and TRBJ1-3; 9 nucleotides match TRBD1. The TCR sequence derives from a man younger than 35 in good health and CMV-seropositive. The source material was PBMCs. The chain's CDR3 is CASSSGPGQGSGNTIYF. CDR3 nucleotide sequence: TGTGCCAGCAGCTCCGGTCCGGGACAGGGATCTGGAAACACCATATATTTT.